This is a list of T cell receptor beta chains from one sample in a study of long-term antiretroviral therapy in people with HIV. The assay was immunoSEQ multiplex PCR, and TCRdb's table has in-frame clones only and misses some. The sample lists over 25,000 clones, around 97% occurring once. The sequences come from unsorted PBMCs, collected 7.6 years after starting antiretroviral therapy. The receptors come from a man in his thirties or forties with HIV. CDR3s include the opening cysteine and the closing phenylalanine or tryptophan. A D gene is named only where the DNA matches it firmly. Clone size is not always given. Where it is, it says once, few, many or a class for expanded clones.

- TRBJ2-4 TRBV21-1 - CASSKGKCRTKNIQYF
- TRBJ2-1 TRBV5-1 TRBD1 CASSAGLGGQEGEQFF
- TRBJ1-1 TRBV18 - CASSRTNTEAFF
- TRBJ1-2 TRBV27 TRBD1 CASSLLGAGGDYGYTF
- TRBJ2-7 TRBV6-5 - CASSPLGRRYEQYF
- TRBJ1-2 TRBV27 - CASSFAGVANYGYTF
- TRBJ2-5 TRBV7-9 - CASSLGVEETQYF
- TRBJ1-2 TRBV5-6 TRBD1 CASSPGQGAYGYTF
- TRBJ1-1 TRBV7-9 - CASSLAGGVTEAFF
- TRBJ1-5 TRBV6-1 - CASSEASTVWQPQHF
- TRBJ2-2 TRBV7-8 - CASSRAGELFF
- TRBJ2-7 TRBV20-1 TRBD2 CSALAGFEQYF
- TRBJ2-7 TRBV13 - CASSSGTGPYEQYF
- TRBJ1-2 TRBV10-3 - CASTEAYGYTF
- TRBJ1-1 TRBV13 - CASNEPGSGAFF
once TRBJ2-7 TRBV27 - CASSPAVFSYEQYF
- TRBJ1-2 TRBV4-3 - CASSQDGPRPYGYTF
once TRBJ1-2 TRBV2 - CASKVLAGDDYGYTF
- TRBJ1-5 TRBV6-9 - CASSFLWVQPQHF
- TRBJ2-7 TRBV7-9 TRBD1 CASSLARDRTHEQYF
- TRBJ1-1 TRBV7-8 - CASRYRSTSLGTEAFF
- TRBJ2-7 TRBV2 - CASTFKPRDEQYF
- TRBJ2-7 TRBV2 TRBD1 CASSFGRQGYEQYF